These 4 T cell receptor beta chains came from one sample sequenced in a study of T cell responses to AZD1222 COVID-19 vaccine. TCRdb's copy holds only in-frame clones and misses some; the assay was immunoSEQ multiplex PCR. The top ten hold roughly 9% of the sample, which has about 120,000 clones, 75% to 90% seen once. The starting material was peripheral blood, obtained on day 0 of AZD1222 vaccination. These receptor sequences come from an adult in good health.

A few counts support this clone. The V call is TRBV30, the J call TRBJ2-7, with 8 bases lining up with TRBD1. Germline V gene lookup returns CDR1 GTSNPN and CDR2 SVGIG (reference sequence). V shed 0 bases and J 4 bases; nucleotides not matched to a gene: 8. This CDR3 has 15 residues. CDR3 bases: TGTGCCTGGAGTGTAGAGGACAGGGAATGGTACGAGCAGTACTTC. It specifies CAWSVEDREWYEQYF.

This chain connects TRBV11-3 to TRBJ2-7; D is perhaps TRBD1 (5 bases). From germline, CDR1 is SGHNT and CDR2 YENEEA. The CDR3 has 13 amino acids. V was cut by 5 bases and J by 2 bases, with 10 bases left in between. CDR3 in amino acids: CASSRQSTYEQYF. Here the CDR3 DNA reads TGTGCCAGCAGCCGACAGTCCACCTACGAGCAGTACTTC.

The V gene is TRBV7-2, the J gene TRBJ1-5; D perhaps matches TRBD1 (5 bases). This CDR3 comprises 14 residues. Germline CDR1 SGHTA, CDR2 FQGNSA. V dropped 1 base and J dropped 7 bases, with 11 bases sitting between them. Here the CDR3 DNA reads TGTGCCAGCAGCTTAGGTAGGGGAGGGCAGCCCCAGCATTTT. Translation gives CASSLGRGGQPQHF.

This chain uses TRBV7-9 with TRBJ2-1, with D maybe TRBD2 (5 bases). Trimming removed 5 bases from V and 3 bases from J, with 14 bases in between. This CDR3 is built from 15 residues. The germline CDR1 and CDR2 sequences are SEHNR and FQNEAQ (reference sequence). This chain's CDR3 is CASSPHRGGYNEQFF. CDR3 sequence (DNA): TGTGCCAGCAGCCCCCACCGCGGAGGCTACAATGAGCAGTTCTTC.